The clone carrying this TCR beta chain was observed once. Its target is not known. Profiling relied on immunoSEQ multiplex PCR, and the TCRdb table lists in-frame clones only, not all of them. The sample contains about 2.1 million clones, 85% to 95% of which appear only once. This specimen comes from a study of shared clonotypes between healthy human individuals. Study-wide context: CD4 naive and CD4 memory each took three plates per donor, while CD8 naive took two and CD8 memory one.

V was cut by 4 bases and J by 0 bases, with 19 bases left in between. The CDR3 is 18 residues long. Germline V CDR1 and CDR2: KGHSY, FQNENV. Points from the study as a whole: Among non-shared clonotypes, generation probabilities were lower than among those shared by all four donors.

Naivety among CD8 cells was defined by CD45RO negativity and positive CCR7 selection, thereby excluding terminally differentiated effector memory CD45RA+ cells. The chain carries TRBV16 and TRBJ2-1; perhaps TRBD2 as D (6 bases). The TCR sequence derives from a man aged 18 to 30 in good health. Some clones in this sample may be carry-over from other donors' samples. Sequences were obtained from naive CD8+ T cells from PBMCs. The chain's CDR3 is CASSPLGPEGNSYNEQFF. The CDR3 nucleotides read TGTGCCAGCAGCCCGTTGGGCCCGGAGGGGAACTCCTACAATGAGCAGTTCTTC.